This is a list of T cell receptor beta chains from one sample in a study of shared T cell receptors in the human thymus. Some clones are missing from TCRdb's copy, which holds only in-frame ones; the method was immunoSEQ multiplex PCR. The sample comprises 700,000 or so clones, approximately 83% of which are singletons, and approximately 0.01% rests with the top ten. Separately, the same data were catalogued under a study of human thymus T cells.

The sequenced sample consisted of thymocytes. Receptor source: a girl less than two years old with a congenital heart defect. Each CDR3 is given with its conserved first and last residue. D genes are given only for firm matches. Clone size is shown for a subset of rows, as once, few, many or a class of expanded clone.

13	NA	TRBV15	TRBJ2-7	NA	TGTGCCACCAGTGCGCTAATGAGGAACGAGCAGTACTTC	CATSALMRNEQYF
17	NA	TRBV28	TRBJ1-5	TRBD1	TGTGCCAGCAGTGCCTTCCCAGGGGGGCGACGGAATCAGCCCCAGCATTTT	CASSAFPGGRRNQPQHF
13	NA	TRBV6-1	TRBJ2-7	TRBD2	TGTGCCAGCGAGTCTAGCGGGGTCTACGAGCAGTACTTC	CASESSGVYEQYF
18	NA	TRBV2	TRBJ2-2	TRBD1	TGTGCCAGCAGACAAAGACAGGGTTATAGGTTTAACACCGGGGAGCTGTTTTTT	CASRQRQGYRFNTGELFF
16	NA	TRBV7-6	TRBJ1-1	TRBD1	TGTGCCAGCAGCCCCTCCCCTGACAGGGTGAACACTGAAGCTTTCTTT	CASSPSPDRVNTEAFF
13	NA	TRBV10-1	TRBJ1-1	NA	TGCGCCAGCAGCCGGGACTTAGGCCTAAGAGCTTTCTTT	CASSRDLGLRAFF
13	few	TRBV5-5	TRBJ1-2	NA	TGTGCCAGCAGCTTTAGATCCTCCTATGGCTACACCTTC	CASSFRSSYGYTF
13	NA	TRBV25-1	TRBJ1-2	NA	TGTGCCAGCAGTGAGGGGGGGCCCTATGGCTACACCTTC	CASSEGGPYGYTF
16	NA	TRBV6-4	TRBJ2-1	TRBD2	TGTGCCAGCAGTATGGTTAGCGGGGTGGATTACAATGAGCAGTTCTTC	CASSMVSGVDYNEQFF
14	NA	TRBV5-1	TRBJ1-1	TRBD1	TGCGCCAGCAGTCCGGGACAGGGGAACACTGAAGCTTTCTTT	CASSPGQGNTEAFF
17	NA	TRBV5-1	TRBJ1-2	NA	TGCGCCAGCAGCTTGGCCGCGGGGGCGTCCGAGAATTATGGCTACACCTTC	CASSLAAGASENYGYTF
12	NA	TRBV5-1	TRBJ2-5	NA	TGCGCCAGCAGCTTTCGTCGGGAGACCCAGTACTTC	CASSFRRETQYF
15	few	TRBV28	TRBJ1-1	NA	TGTGCCAGCAGTTCCCCACAGGGTAAGATGGATGAAGCTTTCTTT	CASSSPQGKMDEAFF
15	NA	TRBV19	TRBJ1-2	NA	TGTGCCAGTAGTATAGTATACAGGGATCATCATGGCTACACCTTC	CASSIVYRDHHGYTF
15	NA	TRBV5-1	TRBJ2-7	NA	TGCGCCAGCAGCTGGGGGGGCGGGCTGTTGTACGAGCAGTACTTC	CASSWGGGLLYEQYF
11	NA	TRBV9	TRBJ1-2	NA	TGTGCCAGCGAGGGGGTCTATGGCTACACCTTC	CASEGVYGYTF
17	NA	TRBV4-1	TRBJ2-3	TRBD2	TGCGCCAGCAGCCAAGATCGTAAGGGGACTAGGGCAGATACGCAGTATTTT	CASSQDRKGTRADTQYF